This T cell receptor (beta chain) was sequenced during a study of radiotherapy plus CTLA-4 blockade in lung cancer. Study observations and caveats: Expansion in blood of tumor-derived TCR clones was seen after radiotherapy plus ipilimumab.

Assay: immunoSEQ multiplex PCR; the TCRdb copy retains only in-frame clones and omits some. The sample has 45,000 to 55,000 clones; about 81% are singletons. As to this clone: Its antigen is currently unknown.

In chemo-refractory metastatic non-small-cell lung cancer, patients got ipilimumab CTLA-4 blockade together with focal radiation. The sequence derives from a human donor with non-small cell lung cancer who had stable disease on radiotherapy plus ipilimumab. The material was peripheral blood, obtained from a patient treated with radiotherapy plus ipilimumab.

The CDR3 sequence is CASSLGPTDEQYF. The CDR3 bases are TGCGCCAGCAGCTTGGGGCCCACCGACGAGCAGTACTTC. This chain connects TRBV5-1 to TRBJ2-7, with D uncertain. With 0 bases removed from V and 5 bases from J, the gap between germline ends came to 9 bases. This CDR3 region has 13 residues. Germline V lookup: CDR1 SGHRS, CDR2 YFSETQ.